The 26 T cell receptor beta chains presented below share a single source sample, sequenced in a study of OX40 agonist ivuxolimab in advanced cancers. Libraries were prepared by immunoSEQ multiplex PCR; TCRdb keeps only in-frame clonotypes and omits some of them. The table lists about 48,000 clones, 75% to 90% of them singletons. The sequencing used CD4+ or CD8+ T cells sorted from blood, collected in a trial of the OX40 agonist ivuxolimab. These receptor sequences come from an adult with an advanced solid tumor such as melanoma, head and neck, liver or kidney cancer.

This chain uses TRBV7-9 with TRBJ2-1, with D possibly being TRBD2 (5 bases). The CDR3 totals 15 residues. The V gene's germline CDR1 is SEHNR and CDR2 FQNEAQ (reference sequence). V was trimmed by 6 bases and J by 0 bases, leaving 12 bases between them. The CDR3 region has the DNA TGTGCCAGCAGGGGGAGCGTTCCCTCCTACAATGAGCAGTTCTTC. Protein: CASRGSVPSYNEQFF.

The CDR3 sequence is CASSFRPGTEAFF. The CDR3 bases are TGTGCCAGCAGTTTTAGGCCGGGGACTGAAGCTTTCTTT. V gene TRBV28 combines with J gene TRBJ1-1; D is unresolved. Germline assignment: CDR1 MDHEN and CDR2 SYDVKM. V lost 3 bases and J lost 5, with 10 bases in between. CDR3 size: 13 residues. Using reference TRBV28 and TRBJ1-1 for the parts outside the CDR3, the full variable domain is DVKVTQSSRYLVKRTGEKVFLECVQDMDHENMFWYRQDPGLGLRLIYFSYDVKMKEKGDIPEGYSVSREKKERFSLILESASTNQTSMYLCASSFRPGTEAFFGQGTRLTVV.

The V call is TRBV27, the J call TRBJ2-7; possibly TRBD2 for D (5 bases). The CDR3 is made up of 14 amino acids. Germline CDR1 and CDR2: MNHEY and SMNVEV (reference sequence). Between the trimmed V and J ends, which lost 6 bases and 0 bases, there was a span of 12 bases. CDR3 DNA sequence: TGTGCCAGCAGAGCGACACTAGGCTCCTACGAGCAGTACTTC. Translated: CASRATLGSYEQYF.

The V and J genes are TRBV5-6 and TRBJ2-1, with TRBD1 matching over 7 bases. In germline, CDR1 is SGHDT, CDR2 YYEEEE. Losses at the gene ends were 4 bases for V and 5 bases for J; bases not matched to a gene: 6. The CDR3 spans 14 residues. In DNA, the CDR3 is TGTGCCAGCAGCCGACAGGGCGGTGACAATGAGCAGTTCTTC. Translating it yields CASSRQGGDNEQFF.

J is TRBJ2-5 and V is TRBV2; 12 bases match TRBD1. V lost 5 bases, J lost 4 bases, and 8 bases stayed unmatched. Germline assignment: CDR1 SNHLY and CDR2 FYNNEI. CDR3 size: 16 residues. Here the CDR3 reads CASSLPGQGAGETQYF. CDR3 bases: TGTGCCAGCAGTTTACCGGGACAGGGGGCCGGAGAGACCCAGTACTTC.

V usage is TRBV28 and J usage is TRBJ2-2, with TRBD1 matching over 9 bases. The CDR3 is 16 amino acids. V shed 2 bases, J shed 4 bases, and the junction held 5 bases outside the gene matches. CDR1 MDHEN and CDR2 SYDVKM come from the germline V gene. The CDR3 here is CASSLKGQGSTGELFF. CDR3 sequence (DNA): TGTGCCAGCAGTTTAAAAGGACAGGGGAGCACCGGGGAGCTGTTTTTT.

On this clone itself: Other nucleotide sequences from this sample produce the same CDR3. The CDR3 bases are TGTGCCAGTAGTATTGGATACGAGCAGTACTTC. Its protein is CASSIGYEQYF. The chain carries TRBV19 and TRBJ2-7; D uncertain. V dropped 3 bases and J dropped 4 bases, with 4 bases sitting between them. This CDR3 is 11 amino acids long. CDR1 LNHDA and CDR2 SQIVND come from the germline V gene (reference sequence).

J is TRBJ2-2 and V is TRBV6-5, with D possibly TRBD1 on 5 matching bases. Per germline, CDR1 MNHEY and CDR2 SVGAGI. This CDR3 comprises 13 residues. The V and J ends lost 6 bases and 7 bases respectively, with 12 bases between them. The CDR3 here is CASRPGQGGELFF. The CDR3 DNA follows: TGTGCCAGCAGGCCCGGGCAGGGCGGGGAGCTGTTTTTT.

This chain uses TRBV30 with TRBJ2-5; either TRBD1 or TRBD2 may supply D (5 bases each). Germline CDR1 reads GTSNPN; CDR2 reads SVGIG (reference sequence). CDR3 length: 13 amino acids. Trimming shortened V by 5 bases and J by 5 bases, and 15 bases separated the two germline ends. CDR3 bases: TGTGCCTGGGGGGACCCTGTCTGGGAGACCCAGTACTTC. This translates into CAWGDPVWETQYF.

This chain uses TRBV5-4 with TRBJ2-3; 13 positions match TRBD2. The CDR3 spans 17 residues. Trimming removed 3 bases from V and 3 bases from J; junction bases left unmatched: 7. Per germline, CDR1 SGHNT and CDR2 YYREEE (reference sequence). The CDR3 DNA follows: TGTGCCAGCAGCTCTCCACTAGCGGGGGGGCAAACAGATACGCAGTATTTT. Translated: CASSSPLAGGQTDTQYF.

The genes are TRBV19 and TRBJ2-2; a possible D gene is TRBD1 (5 bases). CDR3 length: 15 residues. V was clipped by 1 base and J by 1 base, with 7 bases between them. Germline CDR1 is LNHDA and CDR2 is SQIVND (reference sequence). The CDR3 nucleotides are TGTGCCAGTAGTATAGGACAGTTGAACACCGGGGAGCTGTTTTTT. Translating it yields CASSIGQLNTGELFF. The whole variable domain, remainder taken from reference TRBV19 and TRBJ2-2, is DGGITQSPKYLFRKEGQNVTLSCEQNLNHDAMYWYRQDPGQGLRLIYYSQIVNDFQKGDIAEGYSVSREKKESFPLTVTSAQKNPTAFYLCASSIGQLNTGELFFGEGSRLTVL.

The rearrangement uses TRBV11-2 and TRBJ2-3; no clear D. The V and J ends lost 1 base and 5 bases respectively, with 1 base between them. The CDR3 sequence is 11 residues long. CDR1 is SGHAT, CDR2 FQNNGV, per germline. CDR3 DNA sequence: TGTGCCAGCAGCTTAGTAGATACGCAGTATTTT. Translation gives CASSLVDTQYF.

This sequence joins TRBV6-1 and TRBJ1-2; maybe TRBD1 (6 bases). This CDR3 is built from 17 residues. Looked up from germline, CDR1 is MNHNS and CDR2 is SASEGT. Trimming removed 1 base from V and 0 bases from J, with 15 bases in between. The CDR3 region is CASSEEVRGYSNYGYTF. The CDR3 region has the DNA TGTGCCAGCAGTGAAGAGGTCAGGGGATACTCTAACTATGGCTACACCTTC.

This sequence joins TRBV7-9 and TRBJ1-1; D is ambiguous. Per germline, CDR1 SEHNR and CDR2 FQNEAQ (reference sequence). The germline V and J ends were trimmed by 5 bases and 3 bases, with 13 bases remaining between them. CDR3 length equals 14 residues. The CDR3 region has the DNA TGTGCCAGCAGCGCCCACTTGGGTGACACTGAAGCTTTCTTT. Translation gives CASSAHLGDTEAFF.

This chain uses TRBV11-3 with TRBJ2-7; D is possibly TRBD2 (5 bases). This CDR3 has 13 amino acids. The ends were cut back, 3 bases at V and 0 bases at J, with 6 bases in the middle. CDR1 is SGHNT and CDR2 is YENEEA in the germline V gene. CDR3 region: CASSFRGSYEQYF. The DNA for the CDR3 is TGTGCCAGCAGCTTCCGGGGCTCCTACGAGCAGTACTTC.

The chain has TRBV5-4 and TRBJ2-3; D is perhaps TRBD2 (5 bases). The CDR3 is made up of 15 amino acids. Germline CDR1 SGHNT, CDR2 YYREEE (reference sequence). V shed 5 bases and J shed 1 base, with 14 bases lying between them. The CDR3 here is CASRLRDYGTDTQYF. CDR3 nucleotide sequence: TGTGCCAGCAGATTACGGGATTACGGCACAGATACGCAGTATTTT.

V is TRBV7-3 and J is TRBJ2-2; D is possibly TRBD1 (6 bases). Germline-derived CDR1 and CDR2 are SGHTA and FQGTGA. V was pared by 4 bases and J by 4 bases, with 13 bases between. The CDR3 extends over 15 amino acids. CDR3 sequence reads: CASSSSPTGTGELFF. In DNA form, the CDR3 reads TGTGCCAGCAGCTCGAGCCCGACAGGCACCGGGGAGCTGTTTTTT. Full variable domain (outside the CDR3, taken from reference TRBV7-3 and TRBJ2-2): GAGVSQTPSNKVTEKGKYVELRCDPISGHTALYWYRQSLGQGPEFLIYFQGTGAADDSGLPNDRFFAVRPEGSVSTLKIQRTERGDSAVYLCASSSSPTGTGELFFGEGSRLTVL.

The chain carries TRBV5-1 and TRBJ1-1; a weak D match, TRBD1 (6 bases). V dropped 4 bases and J dropped 6 bases, with 22 bases sitting between them. The germline CDR1 and CDR2 sequences are SGHRS and YFSETQ. CDR3 length equals 16 residues. CDR3 sequence (DNA): TGCGCCAGCAGCACACGGACGGGACACCCGATGGCTGAAGCTTTCTTT. Amino acids: CASSTRTGHPMAEAFF.

The chain is built from TRBV19 and TRBJ1-5, with D perhaps matching TRBD1 (5 bases). From germline, CDR1 is LNHDA and CDR2 SQIVND (reference sequence). Deletions cut 3 bases from V and 5 bases from J, with 17 bases between. There are 16 residues in the CDR3. In DNA, the CDR3 is TGTGCCAGTAGTATCGGTTCCCAGGGCCTGTATCAGCCCCAGCATTTT. Protein product: CASSIGSQGLYQPQHF.

V is TRBV10-3 and J is TRBJ2-7; D uncertain. V dropped 0 bases and J dropped 4 bases, with 4 bases sitting between them. The CDR3 has 12 amino acids. Germline V gene data show CDR1 as ENHRY and CDR2 as SYGVKD. CDR3 loop: CAISESEYEQYF. The DNA of the CDR3 is TGTGCCATCAGTGAGTCAGAATACGAGCAGTACTTC.

For the CDR3, the DNA is TGTGCCAGCAGCTTGGTGGTGAACACTGAAGCTTTCTTT. Amino acids: CASSLVVNTEAFF. The chain joins TRBV5-5 to TRBJ1-1; no clear D. The CDR3 consists of 13 residues. The V and J ends lost 0 bases and 0 bases respectively, with 3 bases between them. Germline-derived CDR1 and CDR2 are SGHKS and YYEKEE (reference sequence). Using reference TRBV5-5 and TRBJ1-1 for the parts outside the CDR3, the full variable domain is DAGVTQSPTHLIKTRGQQVTLRCSPISGHKSVSWYQQVLGQGPQFIFQYYEKEERGRGNFPDRFSARQFPNYSSELNVNALLLGDSALYLCASSLVVNTEAFFGQGTRLTVV.

The gene calls are TRBV6-5 and TRBJ1-1; no firm D call. CDR1 is MNHEY, CDR2 SVGAGI, per germline. The V end lost 2 bases, the J end lost 1 base, and 8 bases lay between the germline ends. The CDR3 spans 14 residues. CDR3 coding DNA: TGTGCCAGCAGTTACGCCGGATGGAACACTGAAGCTTTCTTT. This codes for CASSYAGWNTEAFF.

The chain links TRBV20-1 to TRBJ1-4; possibly TRBD1 for D (6 bases). Germline-derived CDR1 and CDR2 are DFQATT and SNEGSKA (reference sequence). The CDR3 covers 11 residues. V gave up 1 base and J gave up 14 bases, with 11 bases separating them. The CDR3 nucleotides are TGCAGTGCTAGAGCACAGGGAAGGCTGTTTTTT. It codes for CSARAQGRLFF.

This chain's CDR3 is CASSPLGPNYGYTF. The CDR3 DNA is TGTGCCAGCAGCCCCTTAGGGCCAAACTATGGCTACACCTTC. The chain recombines TRBV7-8 with TRBJ1-2; no reliable D call. CDR1 SGHVS and CDR2 FQNEAQ come from the germline V gene. The CDR3 has 14 amino acids. Trimming left V 5 bases short and J 2 bases short, with 12 bases between.

This clone was picked up one time. The chain has TRBV5-8 and TRBJ1-2, with TRBD1 as a possible D gene (6 bases). Per the germline V gene, CDR1 is SGHTS and CDR2 is YDEGEE. The CDR3 runs 13 residues. V was clipped by 4 bases and J by 2 bases, with 9 bases between them. DNA for the CDR3: TGTGCCAGCAGCCAGGACAGAAACTATGGCTACACCTTC. It encodes CASSQDRNYGYTF.

The J gene is TRBJ1-1, the V gene TRBV5-4; D call uncertain. This CDR3 contains 18 residues. Germline assignment: CDR1 SGHNT and CDR2 YYREEE (reference sequence). Trimming left V 1 base short and J 0 bases short, with 19 bases between. Written as DNA, the CDR3 is TGTGCCAGCAGCTTGTTGGGCAGCATTGTCCTAATGAACACTGAAGCTTTCTTT. Its translation is CASSLLGSIVLMNTEAFF. Full variable domain (remainder filled in from reference TRBV5-4 and TRBJ1-1): ETGVTQSPTHLIKTRGQQVTLRCSSQSGHNTVSWYQQALGQGPQFIFQYYREEENGRGNFPPRFSGLQFPNYSSELNVNALELDDSALYLCASSLLGSIVLMNTEAFFGQGTRLTVV.